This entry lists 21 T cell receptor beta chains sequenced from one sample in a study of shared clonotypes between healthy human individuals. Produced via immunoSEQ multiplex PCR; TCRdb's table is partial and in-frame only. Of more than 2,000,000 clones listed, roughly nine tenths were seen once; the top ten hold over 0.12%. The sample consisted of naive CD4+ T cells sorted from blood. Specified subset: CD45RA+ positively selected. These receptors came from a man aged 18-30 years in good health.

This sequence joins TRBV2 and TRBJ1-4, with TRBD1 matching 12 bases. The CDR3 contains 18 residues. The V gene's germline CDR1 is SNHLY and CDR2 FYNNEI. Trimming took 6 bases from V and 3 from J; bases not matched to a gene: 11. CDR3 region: CASREGTGGALANEKLFF. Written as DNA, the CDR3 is TGTGCCAGCAGGGAGGGGACAGGGGGCGCTTTAGCTAATGAAAAACTGTTTTTT.

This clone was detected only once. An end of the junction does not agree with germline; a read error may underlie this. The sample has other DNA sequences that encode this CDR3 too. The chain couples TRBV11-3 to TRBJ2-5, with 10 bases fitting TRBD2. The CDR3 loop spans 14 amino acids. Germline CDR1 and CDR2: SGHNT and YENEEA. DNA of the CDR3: TGTGCCAGCAGTTTAGCGGGGGGCCAAGAGACCCAGTACTTC. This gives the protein CASSLAGGQETQYF. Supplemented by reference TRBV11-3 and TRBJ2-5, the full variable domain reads EAGVVQSPRYKIIEKKQPVAFWCNPISGHNTLYWYLQNLGQGPELLIRYENEEAVDDSQLPKDRFSAERLKGVDSTLKIQPAELGDSAVYLCASSLAGGQETQYFGPGTRLLVL.

The CDR3 nucleotides read TGTGCCAGCACGGACAAGAGCTCCTACAATGAGCAGTTCTTC. This sequence encodes CASTDKSSYNEQFF. V is TRBV21-1 and J is TRBJ2-1; the table names TRBD1, a call not compared with the DNA. TRBV21-1 constitutes a pseudogene. The CDR3 is 14 residues long.

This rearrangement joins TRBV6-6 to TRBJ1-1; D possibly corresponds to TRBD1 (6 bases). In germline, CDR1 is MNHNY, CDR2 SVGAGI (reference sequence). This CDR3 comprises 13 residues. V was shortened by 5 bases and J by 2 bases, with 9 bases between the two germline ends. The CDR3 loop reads CASSGGQNTEAFF. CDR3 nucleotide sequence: TGTGCCAGCAGTGGGGGGCAAAACACTGAAGCTTTCTTT.

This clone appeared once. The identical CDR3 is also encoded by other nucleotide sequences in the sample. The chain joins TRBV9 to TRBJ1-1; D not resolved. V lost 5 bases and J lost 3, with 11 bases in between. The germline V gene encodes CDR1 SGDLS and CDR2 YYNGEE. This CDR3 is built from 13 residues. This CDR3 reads CASRPGEDTEAFF. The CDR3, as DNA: TGTGCCAGCAGGCCAGGAGAGGACACTGAAGCTTTCTTT.

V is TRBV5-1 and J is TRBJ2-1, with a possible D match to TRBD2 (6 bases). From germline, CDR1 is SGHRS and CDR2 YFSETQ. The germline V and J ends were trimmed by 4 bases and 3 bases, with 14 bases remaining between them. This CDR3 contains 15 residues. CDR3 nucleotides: TGCGCCAGCAGCACGGGGGAGGTCGGCTACAATGAGCAGTTCTTC. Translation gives CASSTGEVGYNEQFF.

The CDR3 reads CASSLTVTGFGANVLTF. The CDR3 DNA is TGTGCCAGCAGTTTAACAGTAACAGGGTTTGGGGCCAACGTCCTGACTTTC. The rearrangement uses TRBV27 and TRBJ2-6; D is possibly TRBD1 (6 bases). Germline values: CDR1 MNHEY, CDR2 SMNVEV (reference sequence). V lost 2 bases and J 3 bases, leaving 14 bases between the germline ends. The CDR3 loop spans 17 amino acids.

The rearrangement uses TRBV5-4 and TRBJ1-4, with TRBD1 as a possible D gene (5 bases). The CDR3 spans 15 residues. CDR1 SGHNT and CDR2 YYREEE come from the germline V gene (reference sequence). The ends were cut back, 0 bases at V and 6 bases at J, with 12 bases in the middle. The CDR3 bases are TGTGCCAGCAGCTTGGACGGGACTTCCCATGAAAAACTGTTTTTT. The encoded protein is CASSLDGTSHEKLFF.

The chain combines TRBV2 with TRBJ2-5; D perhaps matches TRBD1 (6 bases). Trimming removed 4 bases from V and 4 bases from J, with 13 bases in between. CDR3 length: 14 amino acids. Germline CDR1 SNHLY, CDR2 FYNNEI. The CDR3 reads CASSVTGTAETQYF. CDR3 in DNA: TGTGCCAGCAGTGTTACAGGGACGGCAGAGACCCAGTACTTC.

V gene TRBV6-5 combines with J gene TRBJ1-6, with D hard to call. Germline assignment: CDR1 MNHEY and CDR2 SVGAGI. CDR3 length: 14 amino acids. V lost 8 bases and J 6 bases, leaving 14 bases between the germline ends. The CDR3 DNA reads TGTGCCAGCGCCCTGGGTGTCCCTAATTCACCCCTCCACTTT. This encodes CASALGVPNSPLHF.

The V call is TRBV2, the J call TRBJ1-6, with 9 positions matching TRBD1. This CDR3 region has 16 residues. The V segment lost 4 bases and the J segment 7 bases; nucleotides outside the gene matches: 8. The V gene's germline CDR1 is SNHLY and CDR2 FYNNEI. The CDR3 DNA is TGTGCCAGCAGTGCGAACACACAGGGGGCAAATTCACCCCTCCACTTT. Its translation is CASSANTQGANSPLHF.

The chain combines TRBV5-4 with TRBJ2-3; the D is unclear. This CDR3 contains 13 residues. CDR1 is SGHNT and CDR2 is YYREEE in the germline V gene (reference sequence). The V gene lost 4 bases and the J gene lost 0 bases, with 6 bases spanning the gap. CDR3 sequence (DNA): TGTGCCAGCAGCGGGTCTAGCACAGATACGCAGTATTTT. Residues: CASSGSSTDTQYF.

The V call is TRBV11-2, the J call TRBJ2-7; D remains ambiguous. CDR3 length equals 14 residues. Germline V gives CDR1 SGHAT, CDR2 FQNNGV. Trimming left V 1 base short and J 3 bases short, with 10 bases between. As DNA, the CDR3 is TGTGCCAGCAGCTTAGGACAATCCCACTACGAGCAGTACTTC. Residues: CASSLGQSHYEQYF.

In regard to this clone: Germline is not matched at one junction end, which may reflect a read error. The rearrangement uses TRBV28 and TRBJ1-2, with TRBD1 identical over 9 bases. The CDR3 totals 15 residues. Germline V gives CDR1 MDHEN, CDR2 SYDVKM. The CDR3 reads CASSPYPHPGQGLYF. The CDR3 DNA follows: TGTGCCAGCAGTCCATACCCTCATCCGGGACAGGGCTTATACTTC.

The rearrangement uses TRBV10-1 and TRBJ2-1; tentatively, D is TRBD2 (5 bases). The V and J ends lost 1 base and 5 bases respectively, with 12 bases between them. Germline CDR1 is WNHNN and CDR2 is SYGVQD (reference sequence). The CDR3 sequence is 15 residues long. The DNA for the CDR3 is TGCGCCAGCAGTGAGTTTGCTAGCCCGAACAATGAGCAGTTCTTC. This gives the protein CASSEFASPNNEQFF.

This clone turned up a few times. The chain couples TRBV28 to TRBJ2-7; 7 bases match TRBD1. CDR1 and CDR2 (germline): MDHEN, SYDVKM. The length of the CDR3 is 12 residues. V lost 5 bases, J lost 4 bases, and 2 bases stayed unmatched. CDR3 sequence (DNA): TGTGCCAGCAGTGGCAGGGGGTACGAGCAGTACTTC. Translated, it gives CASSGRGYEQYF.

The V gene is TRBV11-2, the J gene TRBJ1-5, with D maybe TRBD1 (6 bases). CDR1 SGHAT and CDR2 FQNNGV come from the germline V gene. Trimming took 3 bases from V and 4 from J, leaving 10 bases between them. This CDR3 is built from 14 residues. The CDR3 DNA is TGTGCCAGCAGCTTTACAGGGCGAAATCAGCCCCAGCATTTT. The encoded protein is CASSFTGRNQPQHF.

The CDR3 coding sequence is TGTGCCAGCAGTCCCGAGGCCAGGGGTCCCTACGAGCAGTACTTC. Translation gives CASSPEARGPYEQYF. The chain has TRBV2 and TRBJ2-7; D possibly corresponds to TRBD1 (6 bases). The V and J ends lost 5 bases and 2 bases respectively, with 16 bases between them. CDR3 size: 15 residues. The germline gives CDR1 SNHLY, CDR2 FYNNEI.

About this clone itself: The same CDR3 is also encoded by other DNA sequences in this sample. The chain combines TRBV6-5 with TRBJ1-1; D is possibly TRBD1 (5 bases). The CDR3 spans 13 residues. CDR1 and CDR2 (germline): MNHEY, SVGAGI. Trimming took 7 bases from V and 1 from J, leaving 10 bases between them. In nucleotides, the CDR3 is TGTGCCAGCACACGGGGCGGGAACACTGAAGCTTTCTTT. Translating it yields CASTRGGNTEAFF.

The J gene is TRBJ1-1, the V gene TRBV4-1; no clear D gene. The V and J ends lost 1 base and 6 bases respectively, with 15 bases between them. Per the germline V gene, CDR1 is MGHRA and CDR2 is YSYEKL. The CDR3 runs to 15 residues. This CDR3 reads CASSQAPVSHPEAFF. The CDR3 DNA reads TGCGCCAGCAGCCAAGCTCCGGTCTCGCATCCTGAAGCTTTCTTT.

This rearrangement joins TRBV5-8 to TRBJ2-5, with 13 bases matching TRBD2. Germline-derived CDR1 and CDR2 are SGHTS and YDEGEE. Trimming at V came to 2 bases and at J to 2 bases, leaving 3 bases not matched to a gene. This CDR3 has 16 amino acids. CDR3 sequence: CASSLLAGGKQETQYF. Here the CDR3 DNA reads TGTGCCAGCAGCTTACTAGCGGGGGGGAAACAAGAGACCCAGTACTTC.